This TCR beta chain was documented in a study of beta chain features in type 1 diabetes. Study background: Patients did not differ from healthy donors in age, gender or cell yield. Broader study findings: cDNA-based reads could over-represent cells with high TCR expression. Patients and controls would be equally affected if PCR favored shorter templates.

Expressed TCRB transcripts were sequenced because the entire RNA isolate underwent reverse transcription. Each sample of naive, central memory or regulatory T cells had, on average, roughly 3.5 million reads. Clones were sequenced by immunoSEQ multiplex PCR, and TCRdb holds only the in-frame ones, with some missing. Among just over 600,000 clones, about 16% were seen once, and the ten largest hold 0.07% to 0.095%. Germline loops: CDR1 LGHNA, CDR2 YSLEER. Between the trimmed V and J ends, which lost 0 bases and 0 bases, there was a span of 12 bases. The CDR3 contains 17 residues. This clone was seen only a few times. No antigen is known for it.

Sequenced input: naive CD4+ T cells from blood. The clonotype was recovered from a man aged 18 to 29 in good health. V gene TRBV4-3 combines with J gene TRBJ2-4; D possibly corresponds to TRBD1 (5 bases). The DNA for the CDR3 is TGCGCCAGCAGCCAAGATTTAGGGGCAGTAGCCAAAAACATTCAGTACTTC. Protein: CASSQDLGAVAKNIQYF.